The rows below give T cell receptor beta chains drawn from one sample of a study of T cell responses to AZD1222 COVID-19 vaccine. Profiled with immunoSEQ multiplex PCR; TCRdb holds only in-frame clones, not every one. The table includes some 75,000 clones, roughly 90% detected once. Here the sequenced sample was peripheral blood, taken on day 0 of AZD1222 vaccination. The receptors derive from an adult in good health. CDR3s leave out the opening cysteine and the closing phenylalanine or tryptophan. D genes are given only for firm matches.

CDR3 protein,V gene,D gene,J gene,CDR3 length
ASSLEFWGVSTGELF,TRBV27,NA,TRBJ2-2,15
AAGSTSMYEQY,TRBV6-5,TRBD2,TRBJ2-7,11
ASSERYQETQY,TRBV6-1,NA,TRBJ2-5,11
ASRISAGSYNEQF,TRBV28,NA,TRBJ2-1,13
ASSMTGLSNQPQH,TRBV3-1/TRBV3-2,TRBD1,TRBJ1-5,13
ASSPGQASSYEQY,TRBV5-4,TRBD1,TRBJ2-7,13
ASSTPTGRMNTEAF,TRBV28,NA,TRBJ1-1,14
ASRATGSSYNEQF,TRBV6-5,NA,TRBJ2-1,13
ASSPGLVGETQY,TRBV7-2,NA,TRBJ2-5,12
ASSTSGAGELF,TRBV19,TRBD2,TRBJ2-2,11
ASIRGDSYNEQF,TRBV5-1,NA,TRBJ2-1,12
ASSRIGWEELF,TRBV11-2,NA,TRBJ2-2,11
AISRQAGTEAF,TRBV10-3,NA,TRBJ1-1,11
ASSISSGGNNEQF,TRBV19,NA,TRBJ2-1,13
ASSLGGGRAFPYEQY,TRBV5-4,TRBD2,TRBJ2-7,15
ASSLGQPDSPLH,TRBV5-1,NA,TRBJ1-6,12
ASSQGMRGYEQY,TRBV3-1/TRBV3-2,NA,TRBJ2-7,12
ASSLTGSPSTDTQY,TRBV3-1/TRBV3-2,TRBD1,TRBJ2-3,14
AISGDSYGYT,TRBV10-3,TRBD1,TRBJ1-2,10
ASSLDGIGEQF,TRBV7-9,NA,TRBJ2-1,11
ASSLDRGELYGYT,TRBV5-1,NA,TRBJ1-2,13
ASSTGGADSPLH,TRBV5-1,TRBD1,TRBJ1-6,12
ASSYSGTVNTEAF,TRBV6-5,TRBD1,TRBJ1-1,13
ASRDRATHQPQH,TRBV28,NA,TRBJ1-5,12
ASSSPGTAYEQY,TRBV5-4,TRBD1,TRBJ2-7,12
ASSVGTGGEAF,TRBV9,NA,TRBJ1-1,11
ASSPPGQLNTEAF,TRBV5-5,NA,TRBJ1-1,13
ASSSTTGELF,TRBV5-5,NA,TRBJ2-2,10